This TCR beta chain stems from a study of PD-1 blockade in classical Hodgkin lymphoma. The time point: cycle 4 day 1 (C4D1), after 5 to 7 weeks of nivolumab. All patients experienced relapse after autologous stem cell transplantation, and brentuximab vedotin exposure was variable. In its sample, this clone was seen a few times. This sample also contains other DNA sequences that code for the same CDR3. Generated by immunoSEQ multiplex PCR, the TCRdb table keeps only in-frame clones and is missing some. The sample has about 110,000 clones, 89% seen once. V shed 5 bases and J shed 2 bases, with 12 bases lying between them. This CDR3 contains 14 residues. From germline, CDR1 is LNHDA and CDR2 SQIVND (reference sequence).

The sample in question was peripheral blood mononuclear cells (PBMCs), obtained before the fourth cycle of nivolumab. J is TRBJ1-1 and V is TRBV19; TRBD1 might be the D (5 bases). This TCR was sampled from a human donor with classical Hodgkin lymphoma. The DNA of the CDR3 is TGTGCCAGTAGTGTCGGGACTCTAAACACTGAAGCTTTCTTT. This sequence encodes CASSVGTLNTEAFF.